This is a list of T cell receptor beta chains from one sample in a study of OX40 agonist ivuxolimab in advanced cancers. TCRdb's table, derived via immunoSEQ multiplex PCR, lists solely in-frame clones and lacks some. Of approximately 70,000 clones in the sample, 90% to 95% were seen once. The sequenced sample was CD4+ or CD8+ T cells sorted from blood, obtained in a trial of the OX40 agonist ivuxolimab. These receptors were taken from an adult with an advanced solid tumor such as melanoma, head and neck, liver or kidney cancer. Each CDR3 is given with its conserved first and last residue. D genes are given only for firm matches. A row's size may be missing; if present it is once, few, many or a size class.

>TRBV13|TRBJ2-1|TRBD2|once|16
CASSLGLADSYNEQFF
TGTGCCAGCAGCCTGGGACTAGCGGACTCCTACAATGAGCAGTTCTTC
>TRBV19|TRBJ1-6|TRBD1|-|14
CASRVLGQNSPLHF
TGTGCCAGTAGGGTTCTGGGACAGAATTCACCCCTCCACTTT
>TRBV29-1|TRBJ1-2|-|once|15
CSVTVRGEVYYGYTF
TGCAGCGTGACCGTACGTGGGGAAGTTTACTATGGCTACACCTTC
>TRBV27|TRBJ2-1|TRBD2|-|15
CASSLTAGTYNEQFF
TGTGCCAGCAGTCTTACAGCGGGGACCTACAATGAGCAGTTCTTC
>TRBV5-3|TRBJ2-5|TRBD2|-|15
CARSYEREKRETQYF
TGTGCCAGAAGCTACGAGCGGGAGAAAAGGGAGACCCAGTACTTC
>TRBV27|TRBJ1-5|TRBD1|-|15
CASSLTGQGVKPQHF
TGTGCCAGCAGTTTGACCGGACAGGGGGTCAAGCCCCAGCATTTT
>TRBV30|TRBJ2-5|-|-|14
CAWSLEQGQETQYF
TGTGCCTGGAGTCTGGAACAGGGTCAAGAGACCCAGTACTTC
>TRBV6-6|TRBJ2-7|TRBD2|-|13
CASTSGGLYEQYF
TGTGCCAGTACAAGCGGGGGCCTCTACGAGCAGTACTTC
>TRBV25-1|TRBJ1-1|-|few|13
CASSEDRYTEAFF
TGTGCCAGCAGTGAAGACAGGTACACTGAAGCTTTCTTT
>TRBV7-2|TRBJ2-5|-|-|14
CASSDTGRGETQYF
TGTGCCAGCAGCGACACGGGCCGGGGGGAGACCCAGTACTTC
>TRBV7-9|TRBJ1-2|-|-|16
CASSSPMGVGHYGYTF
TGTGCCAGCAGCTCGCCAATGGGAGTCGGGCACTATGGCTACACCTTC
>TRBV27|TRBJ2-1|TRBD2|-|13
CASSNYLAGVQFF
TGTGCCAGCAGTAACTACCTAGCGGGTGTTCAGTTCTTC
>TRBV2|TRBJ2-1|TRBD2|-|14
CASTLLASYNEQFF
TGTGCCAGCACACTACTAGCGTCCTACAATGAGCAGTTCTTC
>TRBV5-6|TRBJ2-3|-|few|15
CASSPDFLSTDTQYF
TGTGCCAGCAGCCCGGACTTTTTGAGCACAGATACGCAGTATTTT
>TRBV9|TRBJ2-5|TRBD1|-|14
CASSPWDRGETQYF
TGTGCCAGCAGCCCATGGGACAGGGGGGAGACCCAGTACTTC
>TRBV11-2|TRBJ2-1|-|once|15
CASSLAGTSYNEQFF
TGTGCCAGCAGCTTAGCAGGGACCTCCTACAATGAGCAGTTCTTC
>TRBV9|TRBJ2-5|-|-|13
CASSGTYQETQYF
TGTGCCAGCAGCGGGACATACCAAGAGACCCAGTACTTC
>TRBV6-5|TRBJ2-7|-|-|13
CASSWGGSYEQYF
TGTGCCAGCAGTTGGGGCGGGTCCTACGAGCAGTACTTC
>TRBV7-2|TRBJ2-4|-|-|16
CASSLALSLAKNIQYF
TGTGCCAGCAGCTTAGCGCTCAGCCTAGCCAAAAACATTCAGTACTTC
>TRBV27|TRBJ2-7|-|-|16
CASSLLQGGLLYEQYF
TGTGCCAGCAGTTTATTACAGGGAGGCCTCCTCTACGAGCAGTACTTC
>TRBV29-1|TRBJ2-7|-|-|15
CSVVALRGLTYEQYF
TGCAGCGTTGTCGCTCTAAGGGGACTGACCTACGAGCAGTACTTC
>TRBV5-1|TRBJ2-7|-|-|16
CASSLAGREYSYEQYF
TGCGCCAGCAGCTTGGCCGGCAGGGAGTACTCATACGAGCAGTACTTC